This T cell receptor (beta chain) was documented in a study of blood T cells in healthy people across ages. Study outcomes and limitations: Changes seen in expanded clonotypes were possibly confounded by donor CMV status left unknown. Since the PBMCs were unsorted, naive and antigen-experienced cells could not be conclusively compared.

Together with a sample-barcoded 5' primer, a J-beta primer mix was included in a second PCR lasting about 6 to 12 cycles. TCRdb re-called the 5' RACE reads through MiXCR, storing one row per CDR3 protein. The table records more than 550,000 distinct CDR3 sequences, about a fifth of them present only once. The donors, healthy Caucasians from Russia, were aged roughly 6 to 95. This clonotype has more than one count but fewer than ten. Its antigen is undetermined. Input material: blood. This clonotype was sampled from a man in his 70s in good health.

In nucleotides, the CDR3 is TGTGCCAGCTCCCGTTCCCCGCGGGAGGGGGCTGAGCAGTTCTTC. Residues: CASSRSPREGAEQFF. This sequence joins TRBV12-3 or TRBV12-4 and TRBJ2-5; TRBD2 matches 9 bases. The J call may be wrong; the DNA end is better matched by TRBJ2-1. The CDR3 spans 15 residues.